Following are 30 T cell receptor delta chains from one sample sequenced in a study of gamma-delta chains in newborns, infants, children. TCRdb re-analyzed the reads via CATT. The profile shows 5,700 or so delta-chain clones, less than 15% of them singletons. The input for sequencing was blood, taken at baseline. The receptors here all came from a child who was a newborn, infant or young child, either healthy, febrile or measles-vaccinated (not recorded which).

By frequency in the sample, this clone is medium-sized. V is TRDV2 and J is TRDJ1; D is possibly TRDD2 (7 bases). CDR3 length: 20 amino acids. Trimming took off 3 bases at V and 2 bases at J, with 30 bases between the two ends. Germline V gene lookup returns CDR1 GEAIGNYY and CDR2 EKD. This CDR3 is CACDYLFLPEEDTSTDKLIF. The CDR3 DNA reads as TGTGCCTGTGACTACCTTTTCCTACCAGAGGAGGATACTTCGACCGATAAACTCATCTTT.

Sample share makes this clone medium-sized. V is TRDV3 and J is TRDJ1, with D perhaps TRDD3 (5 bases). Trimming shortened V by 4 bases and J by 0 bases, and 15 bases separated the two germline ends. Germline lookup yields CDR1 TVYSNPD and CDR2 GDNSRS (reference sequence). This CDR3 region has 14 residues. CDR3 DNA sequence: TGTGCCTCCTATATGGGGAACTACACCGATAAACTCATCTTT. Translation: CASYMGNYTDKLIF.

By frequency in the sample, this clone is hyperexpanded (1% or more). Other nucleotide sequences from this sample produce the same CDR3. The chain joins TRDV1 to TRDJ1; D remains unclear. The CDR3 is made up of 11 amino acids. Trimming removed 5 bases at V and 7 bases at J, with 8 bases between. Germline lookup yields CDR1 TSWWSYY and CDR2 QGS. CDR3 amino acids: CALGLAFKLIF. CDR3 DNA: TGTGCTCTTGGGCTCGCCTTTAAACTCATCTTT.

This clone is large in the sample. The sample contains more than one DNA sequence encoding this CDR3. V and J are TRDV3 and TRDJ1; 8 nucleotides line up with TRDD3. Trimming took 0 bases from V and 1 from J; bases not matched to a gene: 16. The CDR3 sequence is 18 residues long. Germline-derived CDR1 and CDR2 are TVYSNPD and GDNSRS (reference sequence). The CDR3 protein is CAFREGYWGFGATDKLIF. DNA of the CDR3: TGTGCCTTTAGGGAGGGGTACTGGGGGTTCGGCGCCACCGATAAACTCATCTTT.

Relative to its sample, this clone is medium-sized. This rearrangement joins TRDV2 to TRDJ1, with D possibly matching TRDD3 (6 bases). The CDR3 totals 15 residues. The germline gives CDR1 GEAIGNYY, CDR2 EKD. V lost 0 bases to trimming and J lost 1 base, with 11 bases between them. This CDR3 is CACDTVGAGTDKLIF. In DNA, the CDR3 is TGTGCCTGTGACACCGTGGGGGCAGGCACCGATAAACTCATCTTT.

This clone was picked up a small number of times. It may be a read error: a sequence one base away is much more abundant. This specimen includes other DNA sequences encoding the same CDR3. The chain joins TRDV2 to TRDJ1, with 9 bases lining up with TRDD3. J lost 1 base, V lost 1 base, and 15 bases had no gene match. Germline assignment: CDR1 GEAIGNYY and CDR2 EKD. The CDR3 contains 19 residues. The CDR3 coding sequence is TGTGCCTGTGACACAGTACTGGGGGACACGCGATATTCCACCGATAAACTCATCTTT. This codes for CACDTVLGDTRYSTDKLIF.

This clone is labeled medium-sized. The V call is TRDV2, the J call TRDJ1, with 7 bases identical to TRDD3. Per germline, CDR1 GEAIGNYY and CDR2 EKD. With V trimmed by 0 bases and J by 2 bases, 2 bases remained unmatched. This CDR3 is 14 amino acids long. CDR3 nucleotides: TGTGCCTGTGACACCCTACTGGGGACCGATAAACTCATCTTT. Translating it yields CACDTLLGTDKLIF.

The chain uses TRDV1 and TRDJ2; 9 positions match TRDD3. The V gene's germline CDR1 is TSWWSYY and CDR2 QGS. The CDR3 is made up of 19 amino acids. V shed 2 bases, J shed 3 bases, and the junction held 13 bases outside the gene matches. The CDR3 DNA reads TGTGCTCTTGGGGAATTTATGCTACGGGGGATACCGATGACAGCACAACTCTTCTTT. Its protein is CALGEFMLRGIPMTAQLFF.

Worth noting for this clone: A much larger clone is a single base away; this may be a read error. This chain uses TRDV1 with TRDJ1; 9 positions match TRDD3. The CDR3 loop spans 23 amino acids. V dropped 2 bases and J dropped 0; count of bases not matched to a gene: 25. The germline gives CDR1 TSWWSYY, CDR2 QGS. For the CDR3, the DNA is TGTGCTCTTGGGGAATATAATACCTACCCATGGTACTGGGGGACCTCGAACACCGATAAACTCATCTTT. It translates to CALGEYNTYPWYWGTSNTDKLIF.

The gene calls are TRDV1 and TRDJ1; 8 nucleotides align to TRDD3. CDR3 size: 24 residues. The junction had 33 bases not matched to a gene; V was cut back by 6 bases and J by 0 bases. CDR1 is TSWWSYY and CDR2 is QGS in the germline V gene. This CDR3 reads CALGFTSRWLLGAPRKQYTDKLIF. The CDR3 DNA is TGTGCTCTTGGCTTTACCTCCCGATGGTTACTGGGGGCCCCCCGGAAACAATACACCGATAAACTCATCTTT.

This clone showed up many times. The CDR3 loop is CALGHKRPPLGILGELYTDKLIF. Written as DNA, the CDR3 is TGTGCTCTTGGGCACAAACGACCCCCCCTAGGTATACTGGGGGAATTATACACCGATAAACTCATCTTT. The V gene is TRDV1, the J gene TRDJ1, with 9 bases fitting TRDD3. V dropped 5 bases and J dropped 0; count of bases not matched to a gene: 28. This CDR3 region has 23 residues. CDR1 and CDR2 from the germline V gene are TSWWSYY and QGS.

This clone was picked up one time. The chain combines TRDV2 with TRDJ1; 8 positions agree with TRDD3. Trimming took 0 bases from V and 0 from J; bases not matched to a gene: 5. The CDR3 extends over 16 amino acids. CDR1 and CDR2 from the germline V gene are GEAIGNYY and EKD. The DNA for the CDR3 is TGTGCCTGTGACACCTGGGGGATTCCTCACACCGATAAACTCATCTTT. Translating gives CACDTWGIPHTDKLIF.

The chain recombines TRDV2 with TRDJ1; the match to TRDD3 covers 7 bases. The germline V gene has CDR1 GEAIGNYY and CDR2 EKD. The J segment lost 0 bases and the V segment lost 3 bases, leaving 3 bases of the junction unmatched. The CDR3 spans 14 residues. The CDR3 here is CACDPLGDTDKLIF. Here the CDR3 DNA reads TGTGCCTGTGACCCGCTGGGGGACACCGATAAACTCATCTTT.

V usage is TRDV3 and J usage is TRDJ1; 8 bases map to TRDD3. J was trimmed by 0 bases and V by 2 bases; bases with no gene match: 17. Germline V gene data show CDR1 as TVYSNPD and CDR2 as GDNSRS (reference sequence). The CDR3 spans 18 residues. CDR3: CAFVVGYWGPKYTDKLIF. CDR3 coding DNA: TGTGCCTTTGTGGTGGGGTACTGGGGGCCGAAGTACACCGATAAACTCATCTTT.

This clone showed up just a few times. The rearrangement joins TRDV2 to TRDJ3, with 9 nucleotides matching TRDD3. This CDR3 has 18 residues. Germline lookup yields CDR1 GEAIGNYY and CDR2 EKD. V was pared by 3 bases and J by 1 base, with 6 bases of the junction left unmatched. CDR3 region: CACDSVLGESWDTRQMFF. The CDR3 DNA reads as TGTGCCTGTGACTCCGTACTGGGGGAATCCTGGGACACCCGACAGATGTTTTTC.

This clone was observed a single time. The junction departs from germline at one end; a sequencing error may be responsible. The rearrangement joins TRDV1 to TRDJ1; tentatively, D is TRDD3 (6 bases). Germline CDR1 is TSWWSYY and CDR2 is QGS. This CDR3 region has 15 residues. The CDR3 coding sequence is TGTGCTCTTGGGGAACTAAGGATACACCCCGATAAACCCATCTTT. Encoded protein: CALGELRIHPDKPIF.

Only a few counts were recorded for this clone. The rearrangement joins TRDV2 to TRDJ1, with TRDD3 identical over 10 bases. The trim removed 2 bases at V and 2 bases at J, leaving 7 bases unmatched. Germline values: CDR1 GEAIGNYY, CDR2 EKD. The CDR3 spans 16 residues. This chain's CDR3 is CACDSLWGITTDKLIF. In DNA, the CDR3 is TGTGCCTGTGACAGTCTCTGGGGGATAACTACCGATAAACTCATCTTT.

This clone appeared a few times. The J gene is TRDJ1, the V gene TRDV2; 12 bases map to TRDD3. CDR3 length: 20 amino acids. V lost 4 bases to trimming and J lost 0 bases; unmatched junction nucleotides: 17. Per the germline V gene, CDR1 is GEAIGNYY and CDR2 is EKD. Written as DNA, the CDR3 is TGTGCCTGTGAACTGGGGGATACCCTCAAGACCCGGATGTACACCGATAAACTCATCTTT. Protein: CACELGDTLKTRMYTDKLIF.

As concerns this clone: A far larger clone is off by one base, so a read error is likely. Other nucleotide sequences in the sample specify the same CDR3. CDR3 amino acids: CAYHSGYWGGTDKLIF. For the CDR3, the DNA is TGCGCCTACCACTCCGGGTACTGGGGGGGTACCGATAAACTCATCTTT. The gene calls are TRDV3 and TRDJ1, with 8 bases lining up with TRDD3. From germline, CDR1 is TVYSNPD and CDR2 GDNSRS (reference sequence). The CDR3 length is 16 residues.

Judged by abundance, this clone is medium-sized. The chain recombines TRDV3 with TRDJ1; 10 nucleotides match TRDD3. Germline CDR1 TVYSNPD, CDR2 GDNSRS (reference sequence). The CDR3 consists of 13 residues. CDR3: CAGGYSATDKLIF. The CDR3 region has the DNA TGTGCTGGGGGATACTCCGCCACCGATAAACTCATCTTT.

This clone appeared a few times. A read error likely explains this, since a far larger clone differs by one base. The rearrangement uses TRDV3 and TRDJ1; tentatively, D is TRDD2 or TRDD3 (9 bases each). With 0 bases removed from V and 0 bases from J, the gap between germline ends came to 26 bases. CDR1 is TVYSNPD, CDR2 GDNSRS, per germline (reference sequence). This CDR3 has 19 amino acids. CDR3 nucleotide sequence: TGTGCCTTTAGGCCTTCCTACTGGGGGAGACACCCTCACACCGATAAACTCATCTTT. Its translation: CAFRPSYWGRHPHTDKLIF.

Judged by abundance, this clone is medium-sized. V gene TRDV3 combines with J gene TRDJ1; no firm D call. V dropped 2 bases and J dropped 0 bases, with 28 bases sitting between them. Germline V gene data show CDR1 as TVYSNPD and CDR2 as GDNSRS (reference sequence). CDR3 length: 19 residues. CDR3 sequence (DNA): TGTGCCTTTGTGGATCCGGGTTTGCGACCCCCGAAGTACACCGATAAACTCATCTTT. It codes for CAFVDPGLRPPKYTDKLIF.

This clone is deemed medium-sized. With a far larger clone one base away, a read error is the likely cause. The chain is built from TRDV1 and TRDJ1; D not resolved. Germline-derived CDR1 and CDR2 are TSWWSYY and QGS. The V gene lost 5 bases and the J gene lost 7 bases, with 8 bases spanning the gap. The CDR3 runs 11 residues. In DNA, the CDR3 is TGTGCTCTTGGGCTCGCCGTTAAACTCATCTTT. The encoded protein is CALGLAVKLIF.

This chain uses TRDV1 with TRDJ1, with TRDD3 identical over 8 bases. This CDR3 is 19 amino acids long. Unmatched junction bases numbered 20, after V lost 6 bases and J lost 2 bases. The V gene's germline CDR1 is TSWWSYY and CDR2 QGS. CDR3 amino acids: CALGPQRWGIVVGTDKLIF. The CDR3 DNA reads TGTGCTCTTGGACCACAGAGGTGGGGGATTGTCGTTGGAACCGATAAACTCATCTTT.

This clone was seen a handful of times. With a far larger clone one base away, a read error is the likely cause. Other nucleotide sequences in the sample specify the same CDR3. The genes are TRDV1 and TRDJ2; 8 bases match TRDD3. The CDR3 totals 22 residues. Germline V gene sequence: CDR1 TSWWSYY, CDR2 QGS. DNA of the CDR3: TGCGCTCTTGGGGACCTCAACTTCCTTTTCCTTTGGGGATACCCTTTAAAAGCACAACTCTTCTTT. Amino acids: CALGDLNFLFLWGYPLKAQLFF.

This sequence joins TRDV1 and TRDJ1; 9 bases fit TRDD3. The germline V gene has CDR1 TSWWSYY and CDR2 QGS. With V trimmed by 6 bases and J by 2 bases, 13 bases remained unmatched. The CDR3 is 17 amino acids. The CDR3 is CALGPNTWGIFTDKLIF. In nucleotides, the CDR3 is TGTGCTCTTGGACCCAATACCTGGGGGATCTTTACCGATAAACTCATCTTT.

This clone was detected a few times. This sequence joins TRDV2 and TRDJ1, with 9 bases matching TRDD3. The CDR3 contains 16 residues. Germline CDR1 and CDR2: GEAIGNYY and EKD. J was trimmed by 0 bases and V by 1 base; bases with no gene match: 5. In DNA form, the CDR3 reads TGTGCCTGTGACACGAAGCTGGGGGATTACACCGATAAACTCATCTTT. Translation gives CACDTKLGDYTDKLIF.

This clone is deemed medium-sized. V gene TRDV1 combines with J gene TRDJ1; 7 bases are a match to TRDD2. This CDR3 is 16 amino acids long. V shed 3 bases and J 10 bases; nucleotides not matched to a gene: 17. In germline, CDR1 is TSWWSYY, CDR2 QGS. CDR3 DNA sequence: TGTGCTCTTGGGGACACGTGGTTCCTACCCGTGTCCGGACTCATCTTT. Its translation: CALGDTWFLPVSGLIF.

Sample share makes this clone medium-sized. This sequence joins TRDV2 and TRDJ3; 10 bases map to TRDD3. Germline V gene data show CDR1 as GEAIGNYY and CDR2 as EKD. This CDR3 has 21 residues. V lost 3 bases to trimming and J lost 0 bases; unmatched junction nucleotides: 13. The CDR3 region is CACDLLGDGPSSSWDTRQMFF. CDR3 sequence (DNA): TGTGCCTGTGACTTACTGGGGGATGGTCCCTCAAGCTCCTGGGACACCCGACAGATGTTTTTC.

This clone was observed at least ten times. This chain joins TRDV2 and TRDJ1; 8 bases line up with TRDD3. The CDR3 covers 20 residues. Germline CDR1 and CDR2: GEAIGNYY and EKD. V was clipped by 0 bases and J by 0 bases; unmatched bases: 17. The CDR3 here is CACDTASLLGVPINTDKLIF. DNA for the CDR3: TGTGCCTGTGACACCGCTTCCTTACTGGGGGTACCTATTAACACCGATAAACTCATCTTT.